Given below is one T cell receptor (beta chain) in context. The data derive from a study of T cell changes during pregnancy in multiple sclerosis. Assay: immunoSEQ multiplex PCR; the TCRdb copy retains only in-frame clones and omits some. Among about 59,000 clones listed, roughly 90% were seen once. This sequence originates from a female donor in good health, enrolled as a control in a pregnancy study. The sample in question was peripheral blood, obtained in the second trimester of pregnancy.

CDR3 nucleotide sequence: TGTGCCAGCAGCTTGTCGGCAGGGCCAGCTTTCTTT. Its translation is CASSLSAGPAFF. This chain connects TRBV5-6 to TRBJ1-1; tentatively, D is TRBD1 (5 bases). V was shortened by 1 base and J by 10 bases, with 11 bases between the two germline ends. This CDR3 is built from 12 residues. Germline CDR1 is SGHDT and CDR2 is YYEEEE.